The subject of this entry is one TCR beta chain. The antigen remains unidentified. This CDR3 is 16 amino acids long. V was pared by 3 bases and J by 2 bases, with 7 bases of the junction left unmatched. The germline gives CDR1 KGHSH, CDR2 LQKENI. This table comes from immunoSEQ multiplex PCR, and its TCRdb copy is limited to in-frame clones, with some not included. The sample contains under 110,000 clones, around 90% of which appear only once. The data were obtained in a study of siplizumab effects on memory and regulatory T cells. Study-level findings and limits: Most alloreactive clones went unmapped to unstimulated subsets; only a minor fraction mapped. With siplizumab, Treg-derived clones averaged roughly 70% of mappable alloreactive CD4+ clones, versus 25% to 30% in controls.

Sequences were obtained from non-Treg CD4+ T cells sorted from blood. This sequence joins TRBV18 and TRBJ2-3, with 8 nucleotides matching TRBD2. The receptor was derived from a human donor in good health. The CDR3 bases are TGTGCCAGCTCACCGAATAGCGGGGCTTTCACAGATACGCAGTATTTT. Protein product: CASSPNSGAFTDTQYF.